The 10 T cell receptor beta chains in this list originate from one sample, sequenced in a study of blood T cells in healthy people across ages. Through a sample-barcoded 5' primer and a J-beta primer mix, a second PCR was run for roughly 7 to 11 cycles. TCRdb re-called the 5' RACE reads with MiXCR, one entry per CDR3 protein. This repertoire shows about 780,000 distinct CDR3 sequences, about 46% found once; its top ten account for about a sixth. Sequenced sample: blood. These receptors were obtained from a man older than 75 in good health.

CDR3 nucleotides: TGTGCCATCAGTTATGACTTGACTAGTACCGGGCAGTACTTC. It codes for CAISYDLTSTGQYF. The chain is built from TRBV10-3 and TRBJ2-7; tentatively, D is TRBD2 (6 bases). The CDR3 is 14 residues long. Germline lookup yields CDR1 ENHRY and CDR2 SYGVKD. V was trimmed by 5 bases and J by 9 bases, leaving 20 bases between them.

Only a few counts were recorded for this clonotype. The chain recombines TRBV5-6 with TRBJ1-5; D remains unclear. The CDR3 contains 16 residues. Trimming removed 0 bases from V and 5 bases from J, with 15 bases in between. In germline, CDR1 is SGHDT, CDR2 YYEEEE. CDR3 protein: CASSLGPVFGDQPQHF. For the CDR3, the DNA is TGTGCCAGCAGCTTGGGGCCAGTCTTTGGAGATCAGCCCCAGCATTTT.

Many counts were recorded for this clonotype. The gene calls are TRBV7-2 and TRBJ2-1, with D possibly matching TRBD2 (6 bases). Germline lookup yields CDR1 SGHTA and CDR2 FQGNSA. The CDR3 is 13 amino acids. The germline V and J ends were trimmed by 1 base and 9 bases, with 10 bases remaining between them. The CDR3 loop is CASSLGASAEQFF. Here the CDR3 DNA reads TGTGCCAGCAGCTTAGGGGCTAGCGCTGAGCAGTTCTTC.

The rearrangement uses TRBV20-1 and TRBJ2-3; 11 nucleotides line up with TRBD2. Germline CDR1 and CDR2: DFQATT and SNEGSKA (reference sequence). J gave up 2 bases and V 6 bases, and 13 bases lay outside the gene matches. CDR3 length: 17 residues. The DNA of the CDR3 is TGCAGTGCCCGAGGGTCTAGCGGGAGGATCGACACAGATACGCAGTATTTT. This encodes CSARGSSGRIDTDTQYF.

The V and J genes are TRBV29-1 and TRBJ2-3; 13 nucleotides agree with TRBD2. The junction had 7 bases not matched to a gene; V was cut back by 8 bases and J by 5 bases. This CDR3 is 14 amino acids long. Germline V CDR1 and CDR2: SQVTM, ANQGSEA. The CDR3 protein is CSTRTSGSGDTQYF. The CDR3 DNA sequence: TGCAGCACTAGGACTAGCGGGAGTGGAGATACGCAGTATTTT.

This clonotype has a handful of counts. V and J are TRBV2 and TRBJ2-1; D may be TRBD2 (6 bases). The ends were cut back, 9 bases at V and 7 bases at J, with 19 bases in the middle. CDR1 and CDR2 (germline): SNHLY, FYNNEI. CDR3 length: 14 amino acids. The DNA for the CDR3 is TGTGCCAGTCAAGCCGGGACTGGAACAAATGAGCAGTTCTTC. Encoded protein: CASQAGTGTNEQFF. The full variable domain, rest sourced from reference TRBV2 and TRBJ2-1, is EPEVTQTPSHQVTQMGQEVILRCVPISNHLYFYWYRQILGQKVEFLVSFYNNEISEKSEIFDDQFSVERPDGSNFTLKIRSTKLEDSAMYFCASQAGTGTNEQFFGPGTRLTVL.

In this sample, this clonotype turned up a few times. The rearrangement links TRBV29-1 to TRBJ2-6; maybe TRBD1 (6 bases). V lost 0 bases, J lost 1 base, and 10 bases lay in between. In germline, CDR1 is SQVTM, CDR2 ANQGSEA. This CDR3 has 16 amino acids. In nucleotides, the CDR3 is TGCAGCGTTGAAGATCAGGGGAAGTCTGGGGCCAACGTCCTGACTTTC. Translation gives CSVEDQGKSGANVLTF.

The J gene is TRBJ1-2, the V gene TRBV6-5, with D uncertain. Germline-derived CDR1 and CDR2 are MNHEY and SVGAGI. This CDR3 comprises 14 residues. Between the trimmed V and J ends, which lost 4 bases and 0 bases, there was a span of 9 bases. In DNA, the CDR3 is TGTGCCAGCAGTTCCACGACTTCTAACTATGGCTACACCTTC. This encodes CASSSTTSNYGYTF.

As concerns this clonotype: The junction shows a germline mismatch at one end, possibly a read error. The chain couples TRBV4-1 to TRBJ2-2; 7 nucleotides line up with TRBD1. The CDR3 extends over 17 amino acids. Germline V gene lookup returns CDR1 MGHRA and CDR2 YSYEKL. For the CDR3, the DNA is TGCACCAGCAGCCTGACGGACAGGACAGTTGCAACCGGGGAGCTGTTTTTT. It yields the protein CTSSLTDRTVATGELFF.

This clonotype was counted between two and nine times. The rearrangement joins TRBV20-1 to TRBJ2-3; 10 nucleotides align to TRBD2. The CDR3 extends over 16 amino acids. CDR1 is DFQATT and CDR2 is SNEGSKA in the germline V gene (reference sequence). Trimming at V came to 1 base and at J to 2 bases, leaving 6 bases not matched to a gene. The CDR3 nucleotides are TGCAGTGCTAGAGCAGCGGGAGGGGACAACACAGATACGCAGTATTTT. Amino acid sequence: CSARAAGGDNTDTQYF.